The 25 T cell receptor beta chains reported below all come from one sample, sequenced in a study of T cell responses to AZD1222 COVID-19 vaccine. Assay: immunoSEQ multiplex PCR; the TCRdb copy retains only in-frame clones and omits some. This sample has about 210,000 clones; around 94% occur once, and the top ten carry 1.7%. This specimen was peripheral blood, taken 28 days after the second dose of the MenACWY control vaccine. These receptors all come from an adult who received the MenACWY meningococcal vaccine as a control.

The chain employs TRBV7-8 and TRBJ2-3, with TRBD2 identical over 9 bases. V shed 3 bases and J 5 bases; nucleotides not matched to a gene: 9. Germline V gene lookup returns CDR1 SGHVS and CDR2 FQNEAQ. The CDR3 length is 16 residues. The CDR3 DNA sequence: TGTGCCAGCAGCTTTGGCGGGAGGGCCGCCTTAGATACGCAGTATTTT. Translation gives CASSFGGRAALDTQYF.

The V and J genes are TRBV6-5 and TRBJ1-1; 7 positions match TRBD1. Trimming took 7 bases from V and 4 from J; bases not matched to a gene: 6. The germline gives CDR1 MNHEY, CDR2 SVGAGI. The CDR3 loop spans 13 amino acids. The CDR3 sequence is CASKGGVSTEAFF. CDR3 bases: TGTGCCAGCAAAGGGGGCGTAAGCACTGAAGCTTTCTTT.

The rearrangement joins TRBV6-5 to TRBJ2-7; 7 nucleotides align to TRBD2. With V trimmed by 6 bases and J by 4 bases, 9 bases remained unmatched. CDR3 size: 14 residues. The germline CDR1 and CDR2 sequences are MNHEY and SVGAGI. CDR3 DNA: TGTGCCAGCAGCTCAATGACTAGCTCATACGAGCAGTACTTC. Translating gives CASSSMTSSYEQYF.

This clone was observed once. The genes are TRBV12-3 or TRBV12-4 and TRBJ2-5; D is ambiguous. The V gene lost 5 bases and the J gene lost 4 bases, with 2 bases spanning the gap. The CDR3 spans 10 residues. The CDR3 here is CASSLETQYF. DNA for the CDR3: TGTGCCAGCAGTCTAGAGACCCAGTACTTC.

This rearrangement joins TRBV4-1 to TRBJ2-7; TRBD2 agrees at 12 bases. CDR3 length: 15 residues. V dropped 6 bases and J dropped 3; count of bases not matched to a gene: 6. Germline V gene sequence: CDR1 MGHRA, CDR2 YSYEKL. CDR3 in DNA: TGCGCCAGCAGTCTAGCGGGAGGGCCGGACTACGAGCAGTACTTC. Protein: CASSLAGGPDYEQYF.

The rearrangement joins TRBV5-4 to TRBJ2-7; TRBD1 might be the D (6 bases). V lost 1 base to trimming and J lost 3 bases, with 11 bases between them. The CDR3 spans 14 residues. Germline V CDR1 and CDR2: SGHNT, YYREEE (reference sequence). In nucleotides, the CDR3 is TGTGCCAGCAGCTTGAACAGGGCCAACTACGAGCAGTACTTC. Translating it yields CASSLNRANYEQYF.

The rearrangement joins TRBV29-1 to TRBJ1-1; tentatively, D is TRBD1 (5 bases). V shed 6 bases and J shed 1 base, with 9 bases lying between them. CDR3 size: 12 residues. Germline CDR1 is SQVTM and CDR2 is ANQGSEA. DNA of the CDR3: TGCAGCGTCCCTGACAGGAACACTGAAGCTTTCTTT. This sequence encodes CSVPDRNTEAFF.

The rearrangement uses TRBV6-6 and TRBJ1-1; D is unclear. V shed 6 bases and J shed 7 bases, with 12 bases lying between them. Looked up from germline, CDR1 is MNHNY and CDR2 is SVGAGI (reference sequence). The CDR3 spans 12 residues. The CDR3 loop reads CASSPGPIEAFF. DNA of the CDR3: TGTGCCAGCAGCCCGGGTCCAATTGAAGCTTTCTTT.

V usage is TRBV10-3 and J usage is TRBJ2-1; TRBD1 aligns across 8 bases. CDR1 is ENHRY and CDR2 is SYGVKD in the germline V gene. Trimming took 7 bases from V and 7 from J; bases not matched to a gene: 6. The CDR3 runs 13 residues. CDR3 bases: TGTGCCATCACCGGACAGGGTATGAATGAGCAGTTCTTC. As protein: CAITGQGMNEQFF.

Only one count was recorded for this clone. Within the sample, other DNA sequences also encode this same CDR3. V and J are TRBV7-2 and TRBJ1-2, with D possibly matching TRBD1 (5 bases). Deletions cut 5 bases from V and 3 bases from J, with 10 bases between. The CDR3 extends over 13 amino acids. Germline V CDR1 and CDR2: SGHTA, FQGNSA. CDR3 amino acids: CASSPQGDYGYTF. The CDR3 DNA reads TGTGCCAGCAGCCCCCAGGGAGACTATGGCTACACCTTC.

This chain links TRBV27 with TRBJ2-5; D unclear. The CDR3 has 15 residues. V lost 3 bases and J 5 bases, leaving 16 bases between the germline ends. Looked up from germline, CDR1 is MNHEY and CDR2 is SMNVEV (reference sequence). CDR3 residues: CASSFPSTLRETQYF. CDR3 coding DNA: TGTGCCAGCAGTTTCCCCTCGACCCTTAGGGAGACCCAGTACTTC.

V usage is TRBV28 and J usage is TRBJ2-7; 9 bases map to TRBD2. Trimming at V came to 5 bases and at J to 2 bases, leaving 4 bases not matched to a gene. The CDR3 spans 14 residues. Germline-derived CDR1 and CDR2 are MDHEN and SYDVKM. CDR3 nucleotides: TGTGCCAGCAGTCTAGCGGGGCGAGCCTACGAGCAGTACTTC. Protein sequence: CASSLAGRAYEQYF.

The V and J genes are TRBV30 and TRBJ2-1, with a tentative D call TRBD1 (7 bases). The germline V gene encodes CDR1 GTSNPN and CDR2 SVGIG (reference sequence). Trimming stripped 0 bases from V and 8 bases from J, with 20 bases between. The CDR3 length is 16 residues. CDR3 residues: CAWSVIGLPDRDEQFF. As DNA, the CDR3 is TGTGCCTGGAGTGTAATTGGACTACCTGACAGGGATGAGCAGTTCTTC.

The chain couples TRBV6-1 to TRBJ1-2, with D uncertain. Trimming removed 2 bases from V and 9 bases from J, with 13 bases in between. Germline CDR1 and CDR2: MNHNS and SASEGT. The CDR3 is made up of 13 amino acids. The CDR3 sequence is CASSERGMWSYTF. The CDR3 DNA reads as TGTGCCAGCAGTGAACGAGGGATGTGGAGCTACACCTTC.

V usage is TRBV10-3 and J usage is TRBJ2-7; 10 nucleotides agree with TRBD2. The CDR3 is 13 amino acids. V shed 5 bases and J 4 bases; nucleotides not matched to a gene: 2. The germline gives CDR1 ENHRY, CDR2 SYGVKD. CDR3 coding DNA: TGTGCCATCAGTAGCGGGAGGGGGTACGAGCAGTACTTC. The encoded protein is CAISSGRGYEQYF.

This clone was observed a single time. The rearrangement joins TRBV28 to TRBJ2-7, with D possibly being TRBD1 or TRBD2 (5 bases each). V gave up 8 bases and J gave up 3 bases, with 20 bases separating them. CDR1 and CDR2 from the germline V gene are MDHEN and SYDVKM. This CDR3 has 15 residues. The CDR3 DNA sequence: TGTGCCAGCTCCACAGCCCGGGACCTGGGCTACGAGCAGTACTTC. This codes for CASSTARDLGYEQYF.

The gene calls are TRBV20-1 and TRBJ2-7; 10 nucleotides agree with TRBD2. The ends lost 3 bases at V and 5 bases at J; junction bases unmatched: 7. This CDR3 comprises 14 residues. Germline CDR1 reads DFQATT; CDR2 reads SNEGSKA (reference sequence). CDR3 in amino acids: CSASISLAGDEQYF. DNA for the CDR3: TGCAGTGCTAGTATTAGTCTAGCGGGAGACGAGCAGTACTTC.

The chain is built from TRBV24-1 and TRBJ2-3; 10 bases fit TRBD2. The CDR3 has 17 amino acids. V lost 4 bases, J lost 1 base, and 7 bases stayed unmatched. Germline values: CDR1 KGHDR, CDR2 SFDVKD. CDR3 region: CATSETGTSARTDTQYF. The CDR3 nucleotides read TGTGCCACCAGTGAAACCGGGACTAGCGCCCGCACAGATACGCAGTATTTT.

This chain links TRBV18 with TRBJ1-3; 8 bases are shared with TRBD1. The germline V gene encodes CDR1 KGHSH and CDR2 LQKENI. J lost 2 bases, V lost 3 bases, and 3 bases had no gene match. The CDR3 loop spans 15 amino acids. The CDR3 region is CASSPWTGTGNTIYF. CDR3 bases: TGTGCCAGCTCACCCTGGACAGGGACTGGAAACACCATATATTTT.

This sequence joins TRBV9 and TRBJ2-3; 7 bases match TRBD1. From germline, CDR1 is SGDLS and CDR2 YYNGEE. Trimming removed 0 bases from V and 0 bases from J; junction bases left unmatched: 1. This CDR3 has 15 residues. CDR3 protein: CASSVVGGSTDTQYF. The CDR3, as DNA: TGTGCCAGCAGCGTAGTAGGGGGCAGCACAGATACGCAGTATTTT.

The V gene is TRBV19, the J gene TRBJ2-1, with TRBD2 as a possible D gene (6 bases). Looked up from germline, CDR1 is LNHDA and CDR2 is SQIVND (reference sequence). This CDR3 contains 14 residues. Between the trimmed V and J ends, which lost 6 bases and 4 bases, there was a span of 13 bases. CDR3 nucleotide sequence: TGTGCCAGTAGCGGCGGGACTCGATACAATGAGCAGTTCTTC. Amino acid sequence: CASSGGTRYNEQFF.

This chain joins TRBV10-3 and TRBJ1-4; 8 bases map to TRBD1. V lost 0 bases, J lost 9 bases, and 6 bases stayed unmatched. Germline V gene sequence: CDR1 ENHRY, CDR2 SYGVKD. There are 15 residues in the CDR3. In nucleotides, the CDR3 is TGTGCCATCAGTGAGTCGGGGACAGGCCATCAAAAACTGTTTTTT. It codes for CAISESGTGHQKLFF.

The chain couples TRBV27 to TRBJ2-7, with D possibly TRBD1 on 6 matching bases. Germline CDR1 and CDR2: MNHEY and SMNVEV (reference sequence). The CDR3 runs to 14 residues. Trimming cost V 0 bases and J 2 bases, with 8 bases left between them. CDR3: CASSLSQGTYEQYF. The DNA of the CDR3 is TGTGCCAGCAGTTTATCGCAGGGGACCTACGAGCAGTACTTC.

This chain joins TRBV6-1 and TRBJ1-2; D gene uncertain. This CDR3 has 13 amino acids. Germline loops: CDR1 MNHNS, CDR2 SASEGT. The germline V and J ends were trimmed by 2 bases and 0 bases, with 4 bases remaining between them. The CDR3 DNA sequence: TGTGCCAGCAGTGAACCCACTAACTATGGCTACACCTTC. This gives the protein CASSEPTNYGYTF.

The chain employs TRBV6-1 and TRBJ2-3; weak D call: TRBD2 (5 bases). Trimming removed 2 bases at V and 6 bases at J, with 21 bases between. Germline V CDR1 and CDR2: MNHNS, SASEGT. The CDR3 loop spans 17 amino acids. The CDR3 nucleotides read TGTGCCAGCAGTGAAACCGAAGGAGGTGGACTTGCCGATACGCAGTATTTT. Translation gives CASSETEGGGLADTQYF.